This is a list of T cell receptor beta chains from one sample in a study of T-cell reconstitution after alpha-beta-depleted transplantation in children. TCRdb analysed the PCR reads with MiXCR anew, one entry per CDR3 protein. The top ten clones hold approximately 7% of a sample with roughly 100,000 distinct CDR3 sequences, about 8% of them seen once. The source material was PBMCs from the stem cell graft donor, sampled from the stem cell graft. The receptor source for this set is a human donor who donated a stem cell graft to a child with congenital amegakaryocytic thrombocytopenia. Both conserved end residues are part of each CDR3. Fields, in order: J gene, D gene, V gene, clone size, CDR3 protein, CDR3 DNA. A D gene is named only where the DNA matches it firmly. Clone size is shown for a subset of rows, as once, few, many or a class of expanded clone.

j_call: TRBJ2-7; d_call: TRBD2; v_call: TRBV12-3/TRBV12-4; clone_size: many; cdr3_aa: CASSFRGGDNEQYF; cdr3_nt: TGTGCCAGCAGTTTTCGGGGGGGCGACAACGAGCAGTACTTC
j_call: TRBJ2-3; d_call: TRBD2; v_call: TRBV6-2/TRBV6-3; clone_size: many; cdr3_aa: CASIQLGGRLDTQYF; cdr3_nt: TGTGCCAGCATCCAGCTGGGCGGGAGACTAGATACGCAGTATTTT
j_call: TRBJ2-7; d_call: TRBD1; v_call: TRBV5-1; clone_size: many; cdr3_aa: CASSSGQGIDEQYF; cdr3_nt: TGCGCCAGCAGCTCCGGACAGGGGATCGACGAGCAGTACTTC
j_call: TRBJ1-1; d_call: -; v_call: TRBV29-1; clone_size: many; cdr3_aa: CSVRVGGDTEAFF; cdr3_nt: TGCAGCGTTCGTGTCGGGGGGGACACTGAAGCTTTCTTT
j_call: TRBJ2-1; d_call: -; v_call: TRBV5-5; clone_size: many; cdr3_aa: CASSLNSDREQFF; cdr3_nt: TGTGCCAGCAGCTTGAACTCGGACAGAGAGCAGTTCTTC
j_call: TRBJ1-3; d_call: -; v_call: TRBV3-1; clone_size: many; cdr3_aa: CASSGGNGNTIYF; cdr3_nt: TGTGCCAGCAGCGGAGGGAACGGAAACACCATATATTTT
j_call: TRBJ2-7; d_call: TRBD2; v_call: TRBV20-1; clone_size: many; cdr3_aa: CSANSAGYTSGSVDEQYF; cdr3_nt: TGCAGTGCCAACTCGGCGGGCTACACTAGCGGGAGCGTCGACGAGCAGTACTTC
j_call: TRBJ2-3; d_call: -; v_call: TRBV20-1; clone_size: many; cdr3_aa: CSARGFTDTQYF; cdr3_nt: TGCAGTGCTAGAGGGTTCACAGATACGCAGTATTTT
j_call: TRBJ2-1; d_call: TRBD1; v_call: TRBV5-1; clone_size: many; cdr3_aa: CASSLGTGGNEQFF; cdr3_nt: TGCGCCAGCAGCTTGGGGACAGGGGGCAATGAGCAGTTCTTC
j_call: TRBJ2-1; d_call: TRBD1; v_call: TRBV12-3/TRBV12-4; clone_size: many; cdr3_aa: CASTTAGGNEQFF; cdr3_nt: TGTGCCAGCACCACCGCAGGGGGAAATGAGCAGTTCTTC
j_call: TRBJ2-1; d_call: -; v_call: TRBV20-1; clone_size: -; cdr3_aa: CSATRASPPYNEQFF; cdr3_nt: TGCAGTGCTACGAGAGCGTCCCCTCCCTACAATGAGCAGTTCTTC
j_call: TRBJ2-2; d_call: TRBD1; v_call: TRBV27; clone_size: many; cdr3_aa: CASSLSGGGTGELFF; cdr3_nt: TGTGCCAGCAGTCTCTCAGGGGGTGGGACCGGGGAGCTGTTTTTT
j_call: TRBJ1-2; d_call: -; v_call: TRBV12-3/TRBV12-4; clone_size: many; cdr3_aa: CASRNRQDSGYGYTF; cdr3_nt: TGTGCCAGCAGAAACAGACAGGACAGTGGGTATGGCTACACCTTC
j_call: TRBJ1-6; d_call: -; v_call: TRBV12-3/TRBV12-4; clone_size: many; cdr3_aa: CASSLGRNSPLHF; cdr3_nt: TGTGCCAGCAGCCTAGGACGAAACTCACCCCTCCACTTT
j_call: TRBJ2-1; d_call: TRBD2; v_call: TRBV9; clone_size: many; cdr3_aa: CASSGWTSPNEQFF; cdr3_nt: TGTGCCAGCAGCGGATGGACTAGCCCCAATGAGCAGTTCTTC
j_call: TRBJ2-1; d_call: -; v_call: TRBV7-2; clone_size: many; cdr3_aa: CASSLDQSDEQFF; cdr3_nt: TGTGCCAGCAGCTTAGATCAAAGCGATGAGCAGTTCTTC
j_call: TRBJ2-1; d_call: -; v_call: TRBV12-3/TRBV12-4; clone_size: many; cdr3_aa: CASSSRVNAGSSYNEQFF; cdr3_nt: TGTGCCAGCAGTTCGAGGGTCAACGCGGGGAGCTCCTACAATGAGCAGTTCTTC
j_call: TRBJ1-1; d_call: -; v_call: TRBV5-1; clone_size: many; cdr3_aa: CASSPQPEGGEAFF; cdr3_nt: TGCGCCAGCAGCCCTCAACCTGAGGGGGGGGAAGCTTTCTTT
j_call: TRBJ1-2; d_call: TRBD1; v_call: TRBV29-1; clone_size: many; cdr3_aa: CSVGQGRIYGYTF; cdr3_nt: TGCAGCGTTGGACAGGGTCGAATCTATGGCTACACCTTC
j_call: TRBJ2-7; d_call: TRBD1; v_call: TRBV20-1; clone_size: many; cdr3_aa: CSASRTGGDEQYF; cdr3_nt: TGCAGTGCTAGCCGGACAGGGGGCGACGAGCAGTACTTC
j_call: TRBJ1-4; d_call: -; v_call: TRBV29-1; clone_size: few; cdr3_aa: CSVGGLSEKLFF; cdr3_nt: TGCAGCGTTGGGGGGCTCAGTGAAAAACTGTTTTTT
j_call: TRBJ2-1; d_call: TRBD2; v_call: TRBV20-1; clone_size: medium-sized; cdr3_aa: CSATGLAGGYNEQFF; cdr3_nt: TGCAGTGCAACGGGACTAGCGGGAGGTTATAATGAGCAGTTCTTC
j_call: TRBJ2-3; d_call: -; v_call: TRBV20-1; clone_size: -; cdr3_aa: CSARDPQGGGYTDTQYF; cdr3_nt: TGCAGTGCTAGAGATCCCCAGGGAGGGGGTTACACAGATACGCAGTATTTT
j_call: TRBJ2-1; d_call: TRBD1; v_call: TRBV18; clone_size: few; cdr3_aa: CASSPLSGQGASNEQFF; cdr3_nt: TGTGCCAGCTCACCACTTTCCGGACAGGGGGCGTCTAATGAGCAGTTCTTC
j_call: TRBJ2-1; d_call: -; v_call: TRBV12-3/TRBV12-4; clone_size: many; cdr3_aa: CASRLAGDEQFF; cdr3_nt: TGTGCCAGCAGGCTAGCCGGGGATGAGCAGTTCTTC
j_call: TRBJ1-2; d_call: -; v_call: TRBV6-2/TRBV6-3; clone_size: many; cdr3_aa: CASSYSPASNHGYTF; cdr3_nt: TGTGCCAGCAGTTACTCGCCCGCTTCCAATCATGGCTACACCTTC
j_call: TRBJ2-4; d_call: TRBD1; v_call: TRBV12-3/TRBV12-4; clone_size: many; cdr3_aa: CASNPGTGPQYF; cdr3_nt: TGTGCCAGCAATCCCGGGACAGGGCCTCAGTACTTC
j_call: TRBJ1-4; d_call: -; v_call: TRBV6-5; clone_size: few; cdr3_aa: CASSRGGEKLFF; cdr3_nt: TGTGCCAGCAGTCGGGGGGGGGAAAAACTGTTTTTT
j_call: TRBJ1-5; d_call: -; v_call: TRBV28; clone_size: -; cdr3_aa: CASSFPVGDQPQHF; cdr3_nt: TGTGCCAGCAGTTTCCCAGTGGGGGATCAGCCCCAGCATTTT
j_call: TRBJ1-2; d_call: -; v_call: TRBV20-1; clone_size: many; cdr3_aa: CSARPLTGASAYGYTF; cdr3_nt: TGCAGTGCTAGGCCCTTAACAGGTGCCTCCGCCTATGGCTACACCTTC
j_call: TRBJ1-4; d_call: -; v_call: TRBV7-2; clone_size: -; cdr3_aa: CASSPESGTNEKLFF; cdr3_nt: TGTGCCAGCAGCCCAGAGAGCGGAACTAATGAAAAACTGTTTTTT
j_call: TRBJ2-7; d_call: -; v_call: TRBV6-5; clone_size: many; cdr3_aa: CASSSSQGEYEQYF; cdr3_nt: TGTGCCAGCAGTTCCTCCCAGGGAGAGTACGAGCAGTACTTC
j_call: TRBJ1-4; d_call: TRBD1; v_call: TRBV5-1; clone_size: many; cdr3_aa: CASSVTGANNEKLFF; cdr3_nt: TGCGCCAGCAGCGTCACAGGGGCGAATAATGAAAAACTGTTTTTT
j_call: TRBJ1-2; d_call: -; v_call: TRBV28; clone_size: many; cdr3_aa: CASRTFGRSEDGYTF; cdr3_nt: TGTGCCAGCAGAACGTTTGGGAGATCCGAGGATGGCTACACCTTC
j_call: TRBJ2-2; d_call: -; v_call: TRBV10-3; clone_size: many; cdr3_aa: CAISDTGELFF; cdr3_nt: TGTGCCATCAGCGACACCGGGGAGCTGTTTTTT
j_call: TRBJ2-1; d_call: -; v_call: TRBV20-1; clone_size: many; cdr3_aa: CSAQPGTHLISYNEQFF; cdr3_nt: TGCAGTGCCCAGCCCGGGACTCATCTAATCTCCTACAATGAGCAGTTCTTC
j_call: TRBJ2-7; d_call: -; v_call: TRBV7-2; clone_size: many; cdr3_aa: CASSFDPGISYEQYF; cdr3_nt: TGTGCCAGCAGCTTCGACCCAGGGATTTCCTACGAGCAGTACTTC
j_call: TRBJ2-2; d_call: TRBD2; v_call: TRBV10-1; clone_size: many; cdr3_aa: CASSGTTNTGELFF; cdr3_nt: TGCGCCAGCTCAGGGACTACGAACACCGGGGAGCTGTTTTTT
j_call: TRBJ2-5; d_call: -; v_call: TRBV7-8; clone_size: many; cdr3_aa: CASSLAGVETQYF; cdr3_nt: TGTGCCAGCAGCTTAGCGGGAGTGGAGACCCAGTACTTC
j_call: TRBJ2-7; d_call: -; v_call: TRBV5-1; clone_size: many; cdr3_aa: CASSFDSFEQYF; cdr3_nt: TGCGCCAGCAGCTTCGACTCGTTTGAGCAGTACTTC
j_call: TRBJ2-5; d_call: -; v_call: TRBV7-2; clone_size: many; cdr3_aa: CASSFLSQETQYF; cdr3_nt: TGTGCCAGCAGCTTTCTGAGTCAAGAGACCCAGTACTTC
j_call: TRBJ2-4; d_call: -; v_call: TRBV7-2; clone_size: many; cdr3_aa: CASSSRANIQYF; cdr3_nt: TGTGCCAGCAGCTCCCGGGCGAACATTCAGTACTTC